The 16 T cell receptor beta chains below all came from one sample that was sequenced in a study of control samples from healthy donors and cancer patients. The method was immunoSEQ multiplex PCR; TCRdb's version includes in-frame clones alone and lacks a portion of them. The sample yields tens of thousands of clones, roughly 87% seen once. The sample was blood. The receptors come from a woman between 50 and 59 years old in good health.

The chain is built from TRBV19 and TRBJ1-3; 9 bases are shared with TRBD1. CDR3 length equals 14 residues. V was clipped by 6 bases and J by 4 bases; unmatched bases: 4. The germline V gene has CDR1 LNHDA and CDR2 SQIVND (reference sequence). The CDR3, as DNA: TGTGCCAGTAGCATGGGACAGGGAGGAAACACCATATATTTT. Translated, it gives CASSMGQGGNTIYF.

The J gene is TRBJ2-7, the V gene TRBV28; a possible D gene is TRBD1 (6 bases). Germline CDR1 and CDR2: MDHEN and SYDVKM. Trimming stripped 5 bases from V and 6 bases from J, with 11 bases between. CDR3 length equals 12 residues. The CDR3 DNA reads as TGTGCCAGCAGTCGCACAGGGTTCGAGCAGTACTTC. Its protein is CASSRTGFEQYF.

The V gene is TRBV27, the J gene TRBJ1-6, with a tentative D call TRBD1 (6 bases). Germline CDR1 and CDR2: MNHEY and SMNVEV (reference sequence). The CDR3 runs 14 residues. Trimming pared 6 bases from V and 7 bases from J, leaving 13 bases between. The CDR3 DNA follows: TGTGCCAGCAGATTCGGACAGTCGAATTCACCCCTCCACTTT. Translating gives CASRFGQSNSPLHF.

The rearrangement uses TRBV7-3 and TRBJ2-1; D ambiguous. Trimming pared 1 base from V and 9 bases from J, leaving 10 bases between. The germline gives CDR1 SGHTA, CDR2 FQGTGA. This CDR3 is built from 13 residues. The CDR3 sequence is CASSLNGDTEQFF. The CDR3 DNA reads TGTGCCAGCAGCTTAAATGGGGATACTGAGCAGTTCTTC. The full variable domain, in which reference TRBV7-3 and TRBJ2-1 provide the parts outside the CDR3, is GAGVSQTPSNKVTEKGKYVELRCDPISGHTALYWYRQSLGQGPEFLIYFQGTGAADDSGLPNDRFFAVRPEGSVSTLKIQRTERGDSAVYLCASSLNGDTEQFFGPGTRLTVL.

The chain employs TRBV19 and TRBJ1-6; 10 bases fit TRBD1. This CDR3 has 15 residues. Trimming took 3 bases from V and 9 from J; bases not matched to a gene: 5. Germline V gene sequence: CDR1 LNHDA, CDR2 SQIVND (reference sequence). The CDR3 protein is CASSISGTGVSPLHF. The CDR3, as DNA: TGTGCCAGTAGTATCTCCGGGACAGGGGTTTCACCCCTCCACTTT.

In DNA form, the CDR3 reads TGCGCCAGCAGCTTGTACGGGCCAAATGAGCAGTTCTTC. Its translation is CASSLYGPNEQFF. The chain couples TRBV5-1 to TRBJ2-1; no firm D call. CDR3 length equals 13 residues. V dropped 1 base and J dropped 7 bases, with 9 bases sitting between them. Germline-derived CDR1 and CDR2 are SGHRS and YFSETQ.

This chain uses TRBV11-2 with TRBJ2-7; D is uncertain. This CDR3 spans 13 amino acids. CDR1 is SGHAT and CDR2 is FQNNGV in the germline V gene. The V end was cut by 0 bases, the J end by 1 base, with 4 bases between. Written as DNA, the CDR3 is TGTGCCAGCAGCTTAGAGGCGTCCTACGAGCAGTACTTC. Amino acid sequence: CASSLEASYEQYF.

V gene TRBV12-3 or TRBV12-4 combines with J gene TRBJ2-7; 7 bases fit TRBD1. This CDR3 contains 13 residues. J gave up 5 bases and V 7 bases, and 8 bases lay outside the gene matches. The CDR3 here is CASTVTGLDEQYF. The CDR3 nucleotides are TGTGCCAGCACCGTGACAGGGTTGGACGAGCAGTACTTC.

This clone was seen a handful of times. The chain recombines TRBV2 with TRBJ1-5; 10 nucleotides align to TRBD1. The CDR3 runs to 16 residues. The trim removed 8 bases at V and 7 bases at J, leaving 14 bases unmatched. Germline V gene data show CDR1 as SNHLY and CDR2 as FYNNEI. CDR3 region: CASQGQGIRSGQPQHF. CDR3 nucleotide sequence: TGTGCCAGCCAGGGACAGGGGATTAGAAGTGGGCAGCCCCAGCATTTT. The full variable domain, its missing parts supplied by reference TRBV2 and TRBJ1-5, is EPEVTQTPSHQVTQMGQEVILRCVPISNHLYFYWYRQILGQKVEFLVSFYNNEISEKSEIFDDQFSVERPDGSNFTLKIRSTKLEDSAMYFCASQGQGIRSGQPQHFGDGTRLSIL.

The rearrangement uses TRBV27 and TRBJ2-7; the D gene is possibly TRBD2 (6 bases). The CDR3 is 16 amino acids. From germline, CDR1 is MNHEY and CDR2 SMNVEV (reference sequence). V was clipped by 6 bases and J by 1 base, with 19 bases between them. In nucleotides, the CDR3 is TGTGCCAGCAGCGCGGGAACAAGATTAGAATCCTACGAGCAGTACTTC. It translates to CASSAGTRLESYEQYF.

The genes are TRBV7-9 and TRBJ2-3, with a weak D call TRBD1 (7 bases). The germline CDR1 and CDR2 sequences are SEHNR and FQNEAQ (reference sequence). The CDR3 covers 16 residues. With 5 bases removed from V and 1 base from J, the gap between germline ends came to 16 bases. CDR3 amino acids: CASSRTARGGTDTQYF. For the CDR3, the DNA is TGTGCCAGCAGCCGAACCGCCAGGGGGGGCACAGATACGCAGTATTTT. Combining the CDR3 with reference TRBV7-9 and TRBJ2-3 gives the whole variable domain DTGVSQNPRHKITKRGQNVTFRCDPISEHNRLYWYRQTLGQGPEFLTYFQNEAQLEKSRLLSDRFSAERPKGSFSTLEIQRTEQGDSAMYLCASSRTARGGTDTQYFGPGTRLTVL.

The chain employs TRBV24-1 and TRBJ2-3; weak D call: TRBD2 (6 bases). The V end lost 8 bases, the J end lost 1 base, and 12 bases lay between the germline ends. CDR1 is KGHDR, CDR2 SFDVKD, per germline. The CDR3 extends over 14 amino acids. The CDR3 sequence: CATMTSLGTDTQYF. The CDR3 region has the DNA TGTGCCACCATGACTAGTTTAGGCACAGATACGCAGTATTTT.

The chain combines TRBV10-2 with TRBJ2-1, with D possibly being TRBD1 (5 bases). Trimming shortened V by 6 bases and J by 0 bases, and 12 bases separated the two germline ends. This CDR3 contains 15 residues. CDR1 is WSHSY and CDR2 is SAAADI in the germline V gene. CDR3 DNA sequence: TGCGCCAGCAGACGTAGGGGTAGCTCCTACAATGAGCAGTTCTTC. Amino acids: CASRRRGSSYNEQFF.

The V gene is TRBV6-1, the J gene TRBJ1-5, with TRBD1 as a possible D gene (5 bases). Trimming removed 2 bases at V and 5 bases at J, with 7 bases between. Germline V gives CDR1 MNHNS, CDR2 SASEGT. The CDR3 has 13 residues. CDR3 nucleotide sequence: TGTGCCAGCAGTGAACAGGGTGATCAGCCCCAGCATTTT. It codes for CASSEQGDQPQHF.

V gene TRBV5-6 combines with J gene TRBJ1-4; D remains ambiguous. The V end lost 4 bases, the J end lost 5 bases, and 9 bases lay between the germline ends. The CDR3 has 13 amino acids. CDR1 is SGHDT and CDR2 is YYEEEE in the germline V gene. The CDR3 spells CASSRGGNEKLFF. The CDR3 DNA is TGTGCCAGCAGCCGAGGAGGGAATGAAAAACTGTTTTTT.

The J gene is TRBJ2-5, the V gene TRBV20-1; unclear D gene. Germline CDR1 and CDR2: DFQATT and SNEGSKA (reference sequence). Trimming pared 3 bases from V and 2 bases from J, leaving 7 bases between. The CDR3 loop spans 12 amino acids. This CDR3 is CSASGLQETQYF. The CDR3 coding sequence is TGCAGTGCTAGTGGCTTACAAGAGACCCAGTACTTC.